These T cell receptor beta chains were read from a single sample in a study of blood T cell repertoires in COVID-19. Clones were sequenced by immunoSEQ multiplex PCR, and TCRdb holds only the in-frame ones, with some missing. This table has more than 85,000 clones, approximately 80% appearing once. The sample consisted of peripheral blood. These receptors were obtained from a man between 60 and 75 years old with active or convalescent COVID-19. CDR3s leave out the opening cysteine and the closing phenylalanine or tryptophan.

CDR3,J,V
ASSTRGSGLQETQY,TRBJ2-5,TRBV6-6
AISESGLADEQF,TRBJ2-1,TRBV10-3
ASSLRLAGTGELF,TRBJ2-2,TRBV5-1
ASSAYPQIMNTEAF,TRBJ1-1,TRBV5-1
ASSLIQGYEQY,TRBJ2-7,TRBV7-3
ASRSWGQTNEKLF,TRBJ1-4,TRBV6-5
ASSSVNEKLF,TRBJ1-4,TRBV27
ASSPWDSYNYGYT,TRBJ1-2,TRBV27
ASSLGGTTDTQY,TRBJ2-3,TRBV4-3
ASSLTGNQPQH,TRBJ1-5,TRBV7-2
ASSDSSGRGNEQF,TRBJ2-1,TRBV6-2/TRBV6-3
ASSLEGLAGHTGELF,TRBJ2-2,TRBV7-3
ASSIGGGFTDTQY,TRBJ2-3,TRBV19
ASSRDTFNTEAF,TRBJ1-1,TRBV5-1
ASSPGHTEAF,TRBJ1-1,TRBV18
ASSALAGGDETQY,TRBJ2-5,TRBV19
AQEPGGGNSPLH,TRBJ1-6,TRBV30
ASSLTGATDEKLF,TRBJ1-4,TRBV7-3
SASPGQGHYQPQH,TRBJ1-5,TRBV20-1
AISRGRLTNTIY,TRBJ1-3,TRBV10-3
ASITGSNEAF,TRBJ1-1,TRBV12-3/TRBV12-4